The T cell receptor beta chain described here comes from a study of blood T cell repertoires in COVID-19. Study as a whole: The samples span acute and convalescent COVID-19 from the United States, Italy and Spain. PBMCs, B-cell-depleted T cells, or T cells provided the cDNA or gDNA that made up the material.

Per the study methods: For nucleated cells, counts were estimated from reference gene primer amplification. Assay: immunoSEQ multiplex PCR; the TCRdb copy retains only in-frame clones and omits some. V, J and clone size were drawn from that table, and D and trimming were deduced from the DNA. The sample shows about 68,000 clones, 80% to 95% of them seen only once. With 6 bases clipped from V and 4 bases from J, the junction kept 11 bases outside the gene matches. Germline lookup yields CDR1 MNHEY and CDR2 SVGEGT. The CDR3 covers 15 residues. The sequence was collected from a woman aged 60-70 years with active COVID-19. V usage is TRBV6-2 or TRBV6-3 and J usage is TRBJ1-2; 7 nucleotides line up with TRBD1. Sequencing was carried out using peripheral blood. In nucleotides, the CDR3 is TGTGCCAGCAGCGCCACAGGGGAGCATGGCTATGGCTACACCTTC. It codes for CASSATGEHGYGYTF.